The source of this T cell receptor beta chain is a study of CD8+CD57+ T cells in acquired aplastic anemia. Findings of the study overall: Common to patients and controls were about 31 CD8+ CDR3 sequences.

The CDR3 runs 16 residues. V shed 5 bases and J 0 bases; nucleotides not matched to a gene: 10. CDR1 is SGHAT, CDR2 FQDESV, per germline (reference sequence). As regards this clonotype: Antigen unknown.

By flow cytometry, patients selected for sequencing had shown an expansion of CD8+CD57+ cells. The study profiled TCR beta VDJ and CDR3 using genomic DNA as template. TCRdb passed the reads through MiXCR, listing each CDR3 protein once. The repertoire holds 400,000 to 600,000 distinct CDR3 sequences, with roughly a third as singletons. V gene TRBV11-1 combines with J gene TRBJ2-7, with TRBD2 matching 7 bases. The sequence was obtained from a human donor with aplastic anemia. Sequencing was performed on sorted CD4+, CD8+, or CD8+CD57+ T cells (not recorded which) from PBMCs. The CDR3 DNA follows: TGTGCCAGCAGCCTAAAGCGGGACGGTAGCTCCTACGAGCAGTACTTC. Encoded protein: CASSLKRDGSSYEQYF.